This T cell receptor (beta chain) is drawn from a study of cytomegalovirus exposure and HLA in healthy donors. The J segment lost 5 bases and the V segment lost 6 bases, leaving 9 bases of the junction unmatched. In germline, CDR1 is MNHEY, CDR2 SMNVEV (reference sequence). The CDR3 has 14 residues. The primer mix had 60 Vbeta and 13 Jbeta primers. Using immunoSEQ multiplex PCR, the repertoire was profiled, and TCRdb retains in-frame clones only, with some absent. This table has around 200,000 clones, 75% to 90% appearing once. The rearrangement joins TRBV27 to TRBJ2-7, with 8 nucleotides matching TRBD1. This TCR was recovered from a woman aged 25 to 39 in good health and CMV-seronegative. Sequencing was carried out using PBMCs. The CDR3 coding sequence is TGTGCCAGCAGACGCCGGGACAGGATCCACGAGCAGTACTTC. Protein sequence: CASRRRDRIHEQYF.